The 25 T cell receptor beta chains in this list originate from one sample, sequenced in a study of radiotherapy plus CTLA-4 blockade in lung cancer. The method was immunoSEQ multiplex PCR; TCRdb's version includes in-frame clones alone and lacks a portion of them. The table shows some 92,000 clones, with around 86% occurring only once. The source material was peripheral blood, sampled from a patient treated with radiotherapy plus ipilimumab. The receptors originated from a human donor with non-small cell lung cancer who had a partial response to radiotherapy plus ipilimumab.

The chain couples TRBV7-2 to TRBJ2-3; 9 nucleotides line up with TRBD2. The V and J ends lost 1 base and 13 bases, in that order; junction bases with no gene match: 6. CDR3 length: 13 residues. Per the germline V gene, CDR1 is SGHTA and CDR2 is FQGNSA. The CDR3 spells CASSLGGSGGKYF. The CDR3 coding sequence is TGTGCCAGCAGCTTAGGTGGTAGCGGGGGCAAGTATTTT. The full variable domain, with the rest looked up from reference TRBV7-2 and TRBJ2-3, is GAGVSQSPSNKVTEKGKDVELRCDPISGHTALYWYRQSLGQGLEFLIYFQGNSAPDKSGLPSDRFSAERTGGSVSTLTIQRTQQEDSAVYLCASSLGGSGGKYFGPGTRLTVL.

A few counts support this clone. The chain links TRBV28 to TRBJ1-3; TRBD1 aligns across 9 bases. The length of the CDR3 is 16 residues. The V segment lost 5 bases and the J segment 0 bases; nucleotides outside the gene matches: 5. Per germline, CDR1 MDHEN and CDR2 SYDVKM. CDR3 protein: CASSPGQGFSGNTIYF. CDR3 DNA: TGTGCCAGCAGTCCCGGACAGGGGTTCTCTGGAAACACCATATATTTT.

This rearrangement joins TRBV4-1 to TRBJ2-5, with 7 bases matching TRBD1. Germline V gives CDR1 MGHRA, CDR2 YSYEKL. The CDR3 is 13 residues long. After removal of 5 bases from V and 4 bases from J, the junction contained 4 bases not matched to a gene. In nucleotides, the CDR3 is TGCGCCAGCAGCGGACAGGTTCCAGAGACCCAGTACTTC. Translating gives CASSGQVPETQYF.

This clone was counted only a few times. The chain carries TRBV10-2 and TRBJ1-5; D ambiguous. The length of the CDR3 is 13 residues. The V gene's germline CDR1 is WSHSY and CDR2 SAAADI. Trimming shortened V by 10 bases and J by 3 bases, and 13 bases separated the two germline ends. The CDR3, as DNA: TGCGCCACCCTCGGGGTGCTCAATCAGCCCCAGCATTTT. Translating gives CATLGVLNQPQHF.

The chain employs TRBV5-1 and TRBJ2-1, with 7 bases identical to TRBD2. CDR1 is SGHRS, CDR2 YFSETQ, per germline. The length of the CDR3 is 15 residues. Unmatched junction bases numbered 10, after V lost 0 bases and J lost 10 bases. DNA for the CDR3: TGCGCCAGCAGCTTGGGAGGGAGGGCGGTCGGGGAGCAGTTCTTC. Amino acid sequence: CASSLGGRAVGEQFF.

The V and J genes are TRBV4-1 and TRBJ2-7; TRBD2 matches 10 bases. The trim removed 2 bases at V and 5 bases at J, leaving 12 bases unmatched. The length of the CDR3 is 17 residues. Germline V lookup: CDR1 MGHRA, CDR2 YSYEKL. Written as DNA, the CDR3 is TGCGCCAGCAGCCAAAGTCCCCCTAGCGGGAGTAGGAACGAGCAGTACTTC. This encodes CASSQSPPSGSRNEQYF.

The rearrangement uses TRBV5-4 and TRBJ2-7, with D perhaps TRBD2 (6 bases). This CDR3 is 16 amino acids long. Deletions cut 0 bases from V and 1 base from J, with 14 bases between. CDR1 SGHNT and CDR2 YYREEE come from the germline V gene (reference sequence). The CDR3 sequence: CASSLASGAESYEQYF. CDR3 sequence (DNA): TGTGCCAGCAGCTTGGCCTCGGGAGCGGAGTCCTACGAGCAGTACTTC.

DNA for the CDR3: TGTGCCAGCAGTGAAGGACAGGGGTATCAGCCCCAGCATTTT. It encodes CASSEGQGYQPQHF. This chain uses TRBV6-1 with TRBJ1-5; 8 bases are shared with TRBD1. From germline, CDR1 is MNHNS and CDR2 SASEGT. The CDR3 contains 14 residues. Trimming cost V 1 base and J 5 bases; bases outside gene matches: 1.

J is TRBJ1-1 and V is TRBV5-1; 9 nucleotides align to TRBD1. The V gene's germline CDR1 is SGHRS and CDR2 YFSETQ. Trimming removed 4 bases from V and 4 bases from J; junction bases left unmatched: 8. This CDR3 comprises 15 residues. CDR3 protein: CASSPWDRAITEAFF. CDR3 bases: TGCGCCAGCAGCCCTTGGGACAGGGCTATCACTGAAGCTTTCTTT.

The chain links TRBV6-6 to TRBJ2-3, with TRBD2 matching 9 bases. This CDR3 is built from 13 residues. After removal of 8 bases from V and 1 base from J, the junction contained 1 base not matched to a gene. The germline gives CDR1 MNHNY, CDR2 SVGAGI (reference sequence). CDR3 residues: CASRLAGTDTQYF. The DNA of the CDR3 is TGTGCCAGCCGACTAGCGGGCACAGATACGCAGTATTTT.

This clone showed up just once. The gene calls are TRBV13 and TRBJ1-2, with 8 bases identical to TRBD1. The CDR3 loop spans 14 amino acids. Germline CDR1 reads PRHDT; CDR2 reads FYEKMQ (reference sequence). Unmatched junction bases numbered 6, after V lost 3 bases and J lost 6 bases. The DNA for the CDR3 is TGTGCCAGCAGCTTTCTTGGACAGGGCCATGGCTACACCTTC. Protein product: CASSFLGQGHGYTF.

The gene calls are TRBV4-2 and TRBJ2-2, with 8 bases matching TRBD2. CDR1 is LGHNA and CDR2 is YNFKEQ in the germline V gene. The CDR3 contains 15 residues. Trimming removed 6 bases from V and 3 bases from J; junction bases left unmatched: 6. CDR3 protein: CASRPGLGHTGELFF. The CDR3 nucleotides are TGTGCCAGCAGACCGGGACTAGGGCACACCGGGGAGCTGTTTTTT.

This chain links TRBV28 with TRBJ2-2; 7 bases are a match to TRBD1. The CDR3 has 16 residues. Germline V CDR1 and CDR2: MDHEN, SYDVKM. V lost 5 bases to trimming and J lost 3 bases; unmatched junction nucleotides: 9. The CDR3 is CASSPPTGVDTGELFF. CDR3 coding DNA: TGTGCCAGCAGTCCCCCCACAGGGGTCGACACCGGGGAGCTGTTTTTT.

In this sample, this clone turned up a few times. The gene calls are TRBV6-1 and TRBJ2-5, with D perhaps matching TRBD1 (7 bases). The germline V gene encodes CDR1 MNHNS and CDR2 SASEGT. The CDR3 runs to 16 residues. Trimming took off 4 bases at V and 5 bases at J, with 20 bases between the two ends. The CDR3 is CASSGGRKGALETQYF. Here the CDR3 DNA reads TGTGCCAGCAGTGGGGGGAGGAAGGGGGCGTTGGAGACCCAGTACTTC.

The chain carries TRBV5-5 and TRBJ1-2, with 8 bases matching TRBD1. Germline CDR1 is SGHKS and CDR2 is YYEKEE (reference sequence). Losses at the gene ends were 4 bases for V and 4 bases for J; bases not matched to a gene: 6. The CDR3 is made up of 14 amino acids. The CDR3, as DNA: TGTGCCAGCAGCCTGACAGGGGAAGGCTATGGCTACACCTTC. Protein: CASSLTGEGYGYTF.

The chain recombines TRBV19 with TRBJ1-4; 8 bases line up with TRBD1. Germline trimming cut 6 bases from V and 8 bases from J; bases unmatched to any gene: 5. Looked up from germline, CDR1 is LNHDA and CDR2 is SQIVND (reference sequence). CDR3 length equals 13 residues. DNA of the CDR3: TGTGCCAGTAGCCAGGACAGGGCCGAAAAACTGTTTTTT. Translating gives CASSQDRAEKLFF.

Written as DNA, the CDR3 is TGTGCCAGCAGCTTACAGGGGTTGGACACCGGGGAGCTGTTTTTT. Its translation: CASSLQGLDTGELFF. V is TRBV5-4 and J is TRBJ2-2; TRBD1 matches 7 bases. The CDR3 spans 15 residues. V was clipped by 2 bases and J by 3 bases; unmatched bases: 4. The V gene's germline CDR1 is SGHNT and CDR2 YYREEE (reference sequence). The entire variable domain, with the rest obtained from reference TRBV5-4 and TRBJ2-2, is as follows: ETGVTQSPTHLIKTRGQQVTLRCSSQSGHNTVSWYQQALGQGPQFIFQYYREEENGRGNFPPRFSGLQFPNYSSELNVNALELDDSALYLCASSLQGLDTGELFFGEGSRLTVL.

This chain joins TRBV11-2 and TRBJ1-2, with 8 bases matching TRBD1. CDR3 length: 18 amino acids. V trimming: 2 bases; J trimming: 2 bases; junction bases outside the gene matches: 13. The germline V gene encodes CDR1 SGHAT and CDR2 FQNNGV. For the CDR3, the DNA is TGTGCCAGCAGCTTAAGGCCTCGACAGGGGCATTTCAACTATGGCTACACCTTC. It codes for CASSLRPRQGHFNYGYTF.

The chain joins TRBV10-3 to TRBJ2-5; D ambiguous. The DNA matches TRBJ2-7 better at its end, which makes the J call doubtful. Germline CDR1 reads ENHRY; CDR2 reads SYGVKD. There are 14 residues in the CDR3. For the CDR3, the DNA is TGTGCCATCTCCGAGATGAGTTTGAACTACGAGCAGTACTTC. Protein product: CAISEMSLNYEQYF.

This clone was detected once. The rearrangement joins TRBV7-3 to TRBJ2-1; D remains ambiguous. Per the germline V gene, CDR1 is SGHTA and CDR2 is FQGTGA. The CDR3 length is 13 residues. Trimming removed 4 bases from V and 6 bases from J, with 10 bases in between. CDR3 in DNA: TGTGCCAGCAGCTCGAATATGCGCAATGAGCAGTTCTTC. It encodes CASSSNMRNEQFF.

This rearrangement joins TRBV7-8 to TRBJ2-7; TRBD1 matches at 7 bases. Germline values: CDR1 SGHVS, CDR2 FQNEAQ. V was clipped by 6 bases and J by 0 bases; unmatched bases: 11. The CDR3 length is 16 residues. The CDR3 reads CASSQIPGQTSYEQYF. CDR3 coding DNA: TGTGCCAGCAGTCAGATACCGGGACAGACCTCCTACGAGCAGTACTTC.

In regard to this clone: The sample carries other DNA sequences with the same CDR3. The genes are TRBV5-1 and TRBJ2-1; D is possibly TRBD1 (6 bases). This CDR3 has 19 residues. Trimming removed 0 bases at V and 0 bases at J, with 19 bases between. CDR1 SGHRS and CDR2 YFSETQ come from the germline V gene. The CDR3 sequence is CASSLGGGEWESSYNEQFF. The CDR3 bases are TGCGCCAGCAGCTTGGGAGGGGGTGAGTGGGAGTCCTCCTACAATGAGCAGTTCTTC.

This chain joins TRBV28 and TRBJ1-4; the D gene is possibly TRBD1 (5 bases). Germline CDR1 and CDR2: MDHEN and SYDVKM. The CDR3 runs to 14 residues. Trimming removed 6 bases from V and 8 bases from J, with 16 bases in between. The CDR3 sequence is CASRYRMGNEKLFF. Written as DNA, the CDR3 is TGTGCCAGCAGGTACAGGATGGGAAACGAAAAACTGTTTTTT.

The chain has TRBV6-5 and TRBJ2-7, with D possibly being TRBD1 (6 bases). This CDR3 has 14 amino acids. In germline, CDR1 is MNHEY, CDR2 SVGAGI. V dropped 2 bases and J dropped 2 bases, with 10 bases sitting between them. The CDR3 loop is CASSYGQGTYEQYF. In nucleotides, the CDR3 is TGTGCCAGCAGTTACGGGCAGGGGACCTACGAGCAGTACTTC.

This clone occurred once. The rearrangement links TRBV5-4 to TRBJ2-3; 10 nucleotides agree with TRBD2. V gave up 0 bases and J gave up 5 bases; unmatched junction bases: 12. Germline CDR1 reads SGHNT; CDR2 reads YYREEE (reference sequence). The CDR3 contains 18 residues. CDR3 sequence reads: CASSLAPSGGLVLDTQYF. In DNA, the CDR3 is TGTGCCAGCAGCTTGGCCCCTAGCGGGGGTTTGGTTTTAGATACGCAGTATTTT.